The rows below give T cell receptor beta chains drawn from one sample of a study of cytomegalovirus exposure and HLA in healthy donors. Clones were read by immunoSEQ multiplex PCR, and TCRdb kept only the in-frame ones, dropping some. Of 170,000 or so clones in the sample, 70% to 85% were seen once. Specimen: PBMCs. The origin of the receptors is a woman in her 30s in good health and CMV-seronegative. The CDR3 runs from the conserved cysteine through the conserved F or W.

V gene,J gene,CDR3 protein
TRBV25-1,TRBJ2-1,CASSVTRGILDEQFF
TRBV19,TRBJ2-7,CASSMGSPRTYEQYF
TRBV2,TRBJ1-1,CASSVDRGITEAFF
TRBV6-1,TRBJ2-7,CASSVSHGQGGYEQYF
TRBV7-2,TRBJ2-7,CASSWAGQTYEQYF
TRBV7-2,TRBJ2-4,CASTLTGLVANIQYF
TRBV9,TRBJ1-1,CASSAEGQLNTEAFF
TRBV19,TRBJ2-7,CASSREVSTFYEQYF
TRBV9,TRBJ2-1,CASSVGGRVGRYNEQFF
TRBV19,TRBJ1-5,CASSRWTGGLDQPQHF
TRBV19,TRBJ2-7,CASRGRGPLSYEQYF
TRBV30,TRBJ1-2,CAWVTGLGYTF
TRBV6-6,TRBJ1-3,CASSPLQVASGNTIYF
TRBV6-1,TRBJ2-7,CAISSSPTYEQYF
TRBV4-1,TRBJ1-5,CASSYRTGDQPQHF
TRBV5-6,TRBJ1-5,CASSSRGGQPQHF
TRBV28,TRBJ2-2,CASSRPPTVPGELFF
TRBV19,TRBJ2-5,CASSNGQVQETQYF
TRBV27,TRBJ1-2,CASSFMNRGGGYTF
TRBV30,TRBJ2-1,CAWTSLKSPYNEQFF
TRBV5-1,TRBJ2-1,CASSRGWTSGSSYNEQFF
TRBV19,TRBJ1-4,CASRHGGNRGLEKLFF
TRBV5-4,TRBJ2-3,CASSLAQGSTDTQYF
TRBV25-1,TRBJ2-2,CASSDLTGPRGTGELFF
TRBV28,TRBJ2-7,CASSSWGSRGKETYEQYF
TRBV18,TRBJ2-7,CASSPASSGRAFGEQYF